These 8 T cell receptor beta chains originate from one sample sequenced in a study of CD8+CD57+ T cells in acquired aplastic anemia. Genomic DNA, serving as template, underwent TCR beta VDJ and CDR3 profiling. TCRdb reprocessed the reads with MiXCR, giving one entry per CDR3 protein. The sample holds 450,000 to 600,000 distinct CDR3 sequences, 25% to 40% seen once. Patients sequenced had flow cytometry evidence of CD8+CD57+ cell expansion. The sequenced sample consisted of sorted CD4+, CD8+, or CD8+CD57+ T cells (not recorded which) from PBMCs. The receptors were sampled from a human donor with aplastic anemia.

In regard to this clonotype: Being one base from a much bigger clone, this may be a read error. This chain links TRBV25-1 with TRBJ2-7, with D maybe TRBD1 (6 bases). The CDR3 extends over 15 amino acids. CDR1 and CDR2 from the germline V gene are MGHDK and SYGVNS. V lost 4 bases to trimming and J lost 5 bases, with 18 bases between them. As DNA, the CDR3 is TGTGCCAGCAGTGTCTCGGCAGGGACATACCACGAGCAGTACTTC. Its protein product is CASSVSAGTYHEQYF.

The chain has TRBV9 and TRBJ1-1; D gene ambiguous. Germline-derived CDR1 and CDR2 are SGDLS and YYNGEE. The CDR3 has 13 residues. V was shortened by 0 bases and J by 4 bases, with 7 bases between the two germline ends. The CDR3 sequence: CASSVETVTEAFF. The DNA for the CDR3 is TGTGCCAGCAGCGTAGAGACTGTCACTGAAGCTTTCTTT.

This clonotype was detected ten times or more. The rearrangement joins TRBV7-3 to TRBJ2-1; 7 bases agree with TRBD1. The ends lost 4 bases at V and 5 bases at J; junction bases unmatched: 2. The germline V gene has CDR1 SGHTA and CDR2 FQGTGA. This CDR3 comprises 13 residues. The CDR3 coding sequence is TGTGCCAGCAGCTCGGGACAGCACAATGAGCAGTTCTTC. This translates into CASSSGQHNEQFF.

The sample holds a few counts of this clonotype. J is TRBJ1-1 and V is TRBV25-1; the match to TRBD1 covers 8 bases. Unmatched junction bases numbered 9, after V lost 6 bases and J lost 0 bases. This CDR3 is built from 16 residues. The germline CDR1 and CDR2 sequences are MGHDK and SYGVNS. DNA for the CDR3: TGTGCCAGCAGCCGTCAGACAGGGGTCATGAACACTGAAGCTTTCTTT. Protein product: CASSRQTGVMNTEAFF.

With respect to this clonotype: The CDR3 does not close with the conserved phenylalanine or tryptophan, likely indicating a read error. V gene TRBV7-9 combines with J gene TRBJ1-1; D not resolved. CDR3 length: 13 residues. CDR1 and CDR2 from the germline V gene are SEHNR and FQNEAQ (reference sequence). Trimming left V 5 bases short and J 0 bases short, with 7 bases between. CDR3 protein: CASSTDLNTEAFS. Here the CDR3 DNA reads TGTGCCAGCAGCACGGACTTGAACACTGAAGCTTTCTCT.

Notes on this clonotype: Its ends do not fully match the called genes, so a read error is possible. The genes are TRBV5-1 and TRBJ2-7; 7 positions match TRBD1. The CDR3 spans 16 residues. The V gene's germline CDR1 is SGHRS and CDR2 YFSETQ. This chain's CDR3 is CASSLVATGSSYGQYF. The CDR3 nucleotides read TGCGCCAGCAGCTTGGTGGCGACAGGGAGTTCCTACGGGCAGTACTTC.

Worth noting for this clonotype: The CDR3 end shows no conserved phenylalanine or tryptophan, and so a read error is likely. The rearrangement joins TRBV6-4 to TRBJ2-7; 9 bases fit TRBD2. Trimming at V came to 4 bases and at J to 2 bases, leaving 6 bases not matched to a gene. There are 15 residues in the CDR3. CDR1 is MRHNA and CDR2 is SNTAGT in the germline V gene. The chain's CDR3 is CASSVDPSGTYEQYL. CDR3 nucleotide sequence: TGTGCCAGCAGTGTCGATCCTAGCGGGACCTACGAGCAGTACCTC.

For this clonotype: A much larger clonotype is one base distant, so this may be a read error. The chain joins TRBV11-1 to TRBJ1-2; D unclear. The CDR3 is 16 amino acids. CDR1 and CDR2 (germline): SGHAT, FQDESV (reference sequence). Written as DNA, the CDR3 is TGTGCCAGCAGCTTCCGGACCAAACAGATAAACTATGGCTACGCCTTC. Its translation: CASSFRTKQINYGYAF.